The sequence of this T cell receptor beta chain was determined in a study of OX40 agonist ivuxolimab in advanced cancers. Background for the entire study: The costimulatory receptor OX40 (CD134) was targeted by ivuxolimab, a fully human IgG2 agonistic monoclonal antibody. Intravenous ivuxolimab was administered to patients every 2 weeks at six dose levels: 0.01, 0.1, 0.3, 1.5, 3 and 10 mg/kg. Of the approximately 50 dose-escalation patients, hepatocellular carcinoma was present in approximately 20, melanoma in approximately 15, renal cell carcinoma in 9 and head and neck cancer in 9. In the dose-escalation cohort, about four fifths of patients were male, and the mean age was roughly 56 years with a range of about 20 to 80. Patients were allowed to have had prior anti-PD-1, anti-PD-L1 or anti-CTLA-4 therapy, and less than 45% of the dose-escalation patients had previously received checkpoint inhibitors. Three dose-escalation patients achieved partial responses, one with hepatocellular carcinoma and two with cutaneous melanoma. The purpose of peripheral TCRbeta sequencing was to test whether ivuxolimab changed TCR sequence diversity and led to clonal T-cell expansion. The paper describes the monotherapy dose-escalation part (N ≈ 51 patients) of the phase I trial of ivuxolimab.

For sequencing of the TCRbeta CDR3 region, genomic DNA was extracted from the sorted cells. The immunoSEQ Assay was used for sequencing of TCRbeta CDR3 regions. Imported from immuneACCESS, the table was reduced by TCRdb to in-frame sequences with V and J called. These copies leave out some clones; in studies compared against another copy, an unresolved V gene accounts for under half, and the cause of the remainder is not known. This sample has 21,000 or so clones in its table, and 85% to 90% of those were observed once. In total, the top ten clones hold 20% to 25% of the sample. What the research found in general, with its limitations: Antigen specificity was not determined for the clonally expanded peripheral T cells. In the 0.1-3.0 mg/kg groups, partial responders were among the patients with the lowest normalized peripheral clonal expansion, particularly in CD8+ T cells. At doses of 0.1 to 3.0 mg/kg, clonal expansion of both CD4+ and CD8+ T cells in blood was seen between baseline and week 6. Low levels of normalized T-cell clonal expansion were also seen in some patients who did not respond. After ivuxolimab, expanded clones were on average more numerous among CD8+ T cells than among CD4+ T cells.

The trial excluded patients who had a history of autoimmune disease or were on systemic immunosuppression. Peripheral blood for TCR sequencing was drawn from every dose cohort at baseline, at cycle 4 day 1 and at cycle 7 day 1. Samples came from an open-label, multicenter, first-in-human phase I dose-escalation trial of ivuxolimab. Adults with locally advanced or metastatic melanoma, renal cell carcinoma, hepatocellular carcinoma or head and neck squamous cell carcinoma were enrolled in the trial. Before TCR sequencing, CD4+ T cells and CD8+ T cells from peripheral blood were sorted into separate populations. The V end loses 2 bases and the J end loses 4 bases, and a stretch of 9 bases separates them. The CDR3 numbers 15 residues from cysteine through phenylalanine. The only DNA kept is the CDR3, 45 bases in frame from the first base. CDR1 is given as SGHTA and CDR2 as FQGTGA, both from the germline V gene.

A word on this clone: The antigen this receptor binds is unknown. Per-base qualities were not stored, and no clone one base away is much larger.

Here the sequenced sample was CD4+ or CD8+ T cells sorted from blood, taken in a trial of the OX40 agonist ivuxolimab. The sequence was collected from an adult with an advanced solid tumor such as melanoma, head and neck, liver or kidney cancer. The V and J genes are TRBV7-3 and TRBJ2-6; the D match is possibly TRBD1 or TRBD2, with 5 bases aligned in each. The CDR3: CASSLEGTGANVLTF. The nucleotide sequence is TGTGCCAGCAGCTTAGAGGGGACGGGGGCCAACGTCCTGACTTTC.